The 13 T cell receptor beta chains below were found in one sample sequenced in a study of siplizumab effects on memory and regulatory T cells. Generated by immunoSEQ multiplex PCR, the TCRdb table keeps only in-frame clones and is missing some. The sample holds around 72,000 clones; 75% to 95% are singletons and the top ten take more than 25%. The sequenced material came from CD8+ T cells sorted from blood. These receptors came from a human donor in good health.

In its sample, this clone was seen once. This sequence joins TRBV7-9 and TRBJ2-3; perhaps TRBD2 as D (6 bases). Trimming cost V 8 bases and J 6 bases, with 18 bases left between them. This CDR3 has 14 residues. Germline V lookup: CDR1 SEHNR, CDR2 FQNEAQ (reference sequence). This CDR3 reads CASVDAGGFDTQYF. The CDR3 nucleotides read TGTGCCAGCGTGGACGCTGGGGGGTTCGATACGCAGTATTTT.

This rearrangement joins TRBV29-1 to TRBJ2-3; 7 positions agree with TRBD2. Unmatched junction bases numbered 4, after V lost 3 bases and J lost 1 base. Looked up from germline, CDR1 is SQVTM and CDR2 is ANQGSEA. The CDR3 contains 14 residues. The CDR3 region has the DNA TGCAGCGTTGATAGGGCGGGGGGCACAGATACGCAGTATTTT. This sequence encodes CSVDRAGGTDTQYF.

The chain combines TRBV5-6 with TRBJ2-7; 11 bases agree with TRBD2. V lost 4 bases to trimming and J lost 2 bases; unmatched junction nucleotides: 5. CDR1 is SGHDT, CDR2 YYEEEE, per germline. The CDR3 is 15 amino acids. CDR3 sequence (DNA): TGTGCCAGCAGCCCTAGCGGGGGGATTACCTACGAGCAGTACTTC. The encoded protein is CASSPSGGITYEQYF.

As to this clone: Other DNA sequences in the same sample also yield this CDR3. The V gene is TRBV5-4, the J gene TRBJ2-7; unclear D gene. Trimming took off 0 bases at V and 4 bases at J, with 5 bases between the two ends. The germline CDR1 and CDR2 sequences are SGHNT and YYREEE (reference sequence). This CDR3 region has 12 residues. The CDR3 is CASSLGGYEQYF. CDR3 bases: TGTGCCAGCAGCTTGGGAGGATACGAGCAGTACTTC.

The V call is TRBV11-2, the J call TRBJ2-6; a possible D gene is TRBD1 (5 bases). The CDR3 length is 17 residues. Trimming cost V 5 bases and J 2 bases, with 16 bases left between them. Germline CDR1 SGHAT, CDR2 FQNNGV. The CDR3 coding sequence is TGTGCCAGCAGCCCCACAAGGATCAGGGCTGGGGCCAACGTCCTGACTTTC. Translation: CASSPTRIRAGANVLTF. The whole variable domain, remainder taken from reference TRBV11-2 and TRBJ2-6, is EAGVAQSPRYKIIEKRQSVAFWCNPISGHATLYWYQQILGQGPKLLIQFQNNGVVDDSQLPKDRFSAERLKGVDSTLKIQPAKLEDSAVYLCASSPTRIRAGANVLTFGAGSRLTVL.

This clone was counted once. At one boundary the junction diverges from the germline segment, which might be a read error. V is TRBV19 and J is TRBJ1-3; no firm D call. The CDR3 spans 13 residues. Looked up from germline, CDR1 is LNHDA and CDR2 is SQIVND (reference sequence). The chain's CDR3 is CASSSGLDPQWDF. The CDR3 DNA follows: TGTGCCAGTAGTAGCGGGCTGGACCCCCAATGGGATTTT. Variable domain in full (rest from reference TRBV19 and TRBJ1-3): DGGITQSPKYLFRKEGQNVTLSCEQNLNHDAMYWYRQDPGQGLRLIYYSQIVNDFQKGDIAEGYSVSREKKESFPLTVTSAQKNPTAFYLCASSSGLDPQWDFGEGSWLTVV.

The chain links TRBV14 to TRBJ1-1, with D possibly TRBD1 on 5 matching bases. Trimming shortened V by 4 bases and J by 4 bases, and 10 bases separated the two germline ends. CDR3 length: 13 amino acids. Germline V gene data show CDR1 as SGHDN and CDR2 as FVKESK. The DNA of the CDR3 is TGTGCCAGCAGCCGTAGGGGAGGCACTGAAGCTTTCTTT. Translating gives CASSRRGGTEAFF.

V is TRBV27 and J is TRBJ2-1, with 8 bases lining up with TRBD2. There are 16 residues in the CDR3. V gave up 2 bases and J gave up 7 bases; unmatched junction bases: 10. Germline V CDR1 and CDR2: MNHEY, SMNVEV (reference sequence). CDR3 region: CASSLESGSMRNEQFF. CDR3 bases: TGTGCCAGCAGTTTAGAGAGCGGGAGTATGAGGAATGAGCAGTTCTTC.

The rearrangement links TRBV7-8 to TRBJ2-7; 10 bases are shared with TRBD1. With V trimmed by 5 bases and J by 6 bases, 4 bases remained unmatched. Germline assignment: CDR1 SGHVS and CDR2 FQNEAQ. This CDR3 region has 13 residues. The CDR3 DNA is TGTGCCAGCAGCACCGGGACAGGGGCCGAGCAGTACTTC. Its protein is CASSTGTGAEQYF.

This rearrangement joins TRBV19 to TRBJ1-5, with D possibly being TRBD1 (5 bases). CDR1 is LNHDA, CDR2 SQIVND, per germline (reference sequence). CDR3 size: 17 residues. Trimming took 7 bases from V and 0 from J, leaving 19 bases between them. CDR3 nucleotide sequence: TGTGCCAGTAAGGGGCTCGTAGGCGTTTATAGCAATCAGCCCCAGCATTTT. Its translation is CASKGLVGVYSNQPQHF. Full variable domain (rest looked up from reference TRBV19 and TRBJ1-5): DGGITQSPKYLFRKEGQNVTLSCEQNLNHDAMYWYRQDPGQGLRLIYYSQIVNDFQKGDIAEGYSVSREKKESFPLTVTSAQKNPTAFYLCASKGLVGVYSNQPQHFGDGTRLSIL.

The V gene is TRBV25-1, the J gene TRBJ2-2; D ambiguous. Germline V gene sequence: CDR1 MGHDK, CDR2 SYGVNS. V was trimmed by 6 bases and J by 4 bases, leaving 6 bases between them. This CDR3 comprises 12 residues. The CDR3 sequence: CASRGPTGELFF. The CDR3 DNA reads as TGTGCCAGCAGGGGCCCCACCGGGGAGCTGTTTTTT.

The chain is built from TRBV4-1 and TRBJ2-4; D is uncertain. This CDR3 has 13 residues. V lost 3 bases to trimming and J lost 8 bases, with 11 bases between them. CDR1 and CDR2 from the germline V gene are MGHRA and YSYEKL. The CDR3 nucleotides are TGCGCCAGCAGCCAGCCCTTGGTACACATTCAGTACTTC. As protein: CASSQPLVHIQYF.

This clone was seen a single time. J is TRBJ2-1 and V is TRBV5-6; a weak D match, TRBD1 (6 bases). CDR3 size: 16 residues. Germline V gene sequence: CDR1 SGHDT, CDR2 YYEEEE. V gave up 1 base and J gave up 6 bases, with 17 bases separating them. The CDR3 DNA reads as TGTGCCAGCAGCTTGCAACAGGGCTTCTTCGCCAATGAGCAGTTCTTC. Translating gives CASSLQQGFFANEQFF.